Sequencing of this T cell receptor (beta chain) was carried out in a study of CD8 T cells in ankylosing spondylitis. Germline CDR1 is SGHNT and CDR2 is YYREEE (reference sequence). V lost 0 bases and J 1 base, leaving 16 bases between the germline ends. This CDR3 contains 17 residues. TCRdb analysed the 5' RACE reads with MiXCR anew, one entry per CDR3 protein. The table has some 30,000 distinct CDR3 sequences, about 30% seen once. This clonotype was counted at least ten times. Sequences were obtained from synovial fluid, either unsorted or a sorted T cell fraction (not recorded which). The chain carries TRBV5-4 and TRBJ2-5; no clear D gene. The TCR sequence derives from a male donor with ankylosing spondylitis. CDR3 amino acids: CASSLGVQQGSQETQYF. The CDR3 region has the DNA TGTGCCAGCAGCTTGGGAGTTCAACAAGGATCCCAAGAGACCCAGTACTTC.